These 20 T cell receptor beta chains were sequenced from one sample in a study of T cell responses to AZD1222 COVID-19 vaccine. Generated by immunoSEQ multiplex PCR, the TCRdb table keeps only in-frame clones and is missing some. Of 80,000 to 90,000 clones in the sample, more than 70% were seen once. The sample in question was peripheral blood, obtained on day 0 of AZD1222 vaccination. The receptors shown here come from an adult in good health.

V is TRBV5-1 and J is TRBJ1-2, with unresolved D. The V end lost 0 bases, the J end lost 9 bases, and 15 bases lay between the germline ends. The CDR3 spans 14 residues. Germline V gene lookup returns CDR1 SGHRS and CDR2 YFSETQ. The CDR3 coding sequence is TGCGCCAGCAGCTTGGACTACGGGGAGCAAAGCTACACCTTC. This codes for CASSLDYGEQSYTF. Variable domain in full (rest from reference TRBV5-1 and TRBJ1-2): KAGVTQTPRYLIKTRGQQVTLSCSPISGHRSVSWYQQTPGQGLQFLFEYFSETQRNKGNFPGRFSGRQFSNSRSEMNVSTLELGDSALYLCASSLDYGEQSYTFGSGTRLTVV.

The chain uses TRBV29-1 and TRBJ2-7, with 9 bases that match TRBD1. There are 11 residues in the CDR3. Germline CDR1 is SQVTM and CDR2 is ANQGSEA. The V and J ends lost 7 bases and 3 bases, in that order; junction bases with no gene match: 1. CDR3 DNA sequence: TGCAGCGGGGGACAGGGCTACGAGCAGTACTTC. Its translation is CSGGQGYEQYF.

The V and J genes are TRBV4-1 and TRBJ1-5, with unresolved D. CDR3 length equals 17 residues. Germline loops: CDR1 MGHRA, CDR2 YSYEKL. The V gene lost 4 bases and the J gene lost 2 bases, with 18 bases spanning the gap. CDR3 bases: TGCGCCAGCAGCCCGACATCCTCCGGAGGTGGCAATCAGCCCCAGCATTTT. Protein product: CASSPTSSGGGNQPQHF.

This chain joins TRBV3-1 (or the pseudogene TRBV3-2) and TRBJ2-3, with D unresolved. Germline CDR1 is LGHDT and CDR2 is YNNKEL (reference sequence). The CDR3 is 12 amino acids. Trimming stripped 3 bases from V and 2 bases from J, with 3 bases between. The CDR3 region is CASSHYTDTQYF. The CDR3 nucleotides read TGTGCCAGCAGCCATTACACAGATACGCAGTATTTT.

The chain recombines TRBV23-1 with TRBJ2-7, with 10 bases aligning to TRBD1. TRBV23-1 is known as an ORF, though its function is uncertain. This CDR3 region has 15 residues. The J segment lost 4 bases and the V segment lost 3 bases, leaving 6 bases of the junction unmatched. The CDR3 sequence is CASSQTGTGEYEQYF. In nucleotides, the CDR3 is TGCGCCAGCAGTCAGACCGGGACAGGGGAATACGAGCAGTACTTC.

The chain carries TRBV3-1 (or the pseudogene TRBV3-2) and TRBJ1-5; D call uncertain. Germline V CDR1 and CDR2: LGHDT, YNNKEL (reference sequence). V dropped 4 bases and J dropped 2 bases, with 12 bases sitting between them. CDR3 size: 15 residues. DNA of the CDR3: TGTGCCAGCAGCCGGACGGAGACGGGCAATCAGCCCCAGCATTTT. It translates to CASSRTETGNQPQHF.

The J gene is TRBJ1-1, the V gene TRBV29-1; the D gene is possibly TRBD1 (5 bases). Per the germline V gene, CDR1 is SQVTM and CDR2 is ANQGSEA. V lost 7 bases, J lost 2 bases, and 14 bases lay in between. This CDR3 has 13 amino acids. The DNA of the CDR3 is TGCAGCGGTTCGACAGATACCAACACTGAAGCTTTCTTT. Its protein product is CSGSTDTNTEAFF.

J is TRBJ2-1 and V is TRBV20-1; TRBD1 matches 8 bases. Germline CDR1 reads DFQATT; CDR2 reads SNEGSKA (reference sequence). Trimming at V came to 7 bases and at J to 7 bases, leaving 3 bases not matched to a gene. This CDR3 spans 11 amino acids. CDR3 region: CSVDRVNEQFF. The CDR3 nucleotides are TGCAGTGTGGACAGGGTGAATGAGCAGTTCTTC.

The rearrangement uses TRBV11-2 and TRBJ2-2; no reliable D call. The CDR3 spans 12 residues. V dropped 5 bases and J dropped 5 bases, with 6 bases sitting between them. In germline, CDR1 is SGHAT, CDR2 FQNNGV. Here the CDR3 DNA reads TGTGCCAGCAGCGTGGGGACCGGGGAGCTGTTTTTT. It is translated as CASSVGTGELFF.

V gene TRBV6-5 combines with J gene TRBJ1-5; D call uncertain. This CDR3 spans 14 amino acids. Germline-derived CDR1 and CDR2 are MNHEY and SVGAGI. Trimming took off 0 bases at V and 5 bases at J, with 8 bases between the two ends. The CDR3 region has the DNA TGTGCCAGCAGTTACTCGATAAGTTATCAGCCCCAGCATTTT. Translated, it gives CASSYSISYQPQHF.

This clone was observed a few times. The chain has TRBV28 and TRBJ2-5; TRBD2 aligns across 9 bases. Germline V CDR1 and CDR2: MDHEN, SYDVKM. The trim removed 7 bases at V and 3 bases at J, leaving 21 bases unmatched. The CDR3 is made up of 19 amino acids. CDR3 nucleotide sequence: TGTGCCAGCATCCTCCGGCCGGGACTAGCACGGCACGCTAAAGAGACCCAGTACTTC. It is translated as CASILRPGLARHAKETQYF. Full variable domain (missing parts from reference TRBV28 and TRBJ2-5): DVKVTQSSRYLVKRTGEKVFLECVQDMDHENMFWYRQDPGLGLRLIYFSYDVKMKEKGDIPEGYSVSREKKERFSLILESASTNQTSMYLCASILRPGLARHAKETQYFGPGTRLLVL.

This chain links TRBV5-6 with TRBJ1-4; D is perhaps TRBD1 (5 bases). Germline loops: CDR1 SGHDT, CDR2 YYEEEE. The ends were cut back, 7 bases at V and 7 bases at J, with 20 bases in the middle. The CDR3 runs 15 residues. CDR3 region: CASSSSGGGFEKLFF. For the CDR3, the DNA is TGTGCCAGCTCCTCCTCCGGGGGAGGGTTTGAAAAACTGTTTTTT.

The gene calls are TRBV2 and TRBJ1-6; no clear D. Trimming pared 3 bases from V and 13 bases from J, leaving 10 bases between. Germline loops: CDR1 SNHLY, CDR2 FYNNEI. The CDR3 contains 12 residues. The CDR3 nucleotides are TGTGCCAGCAGTGACGGCTTTCCGCCCCTCCACTTT. As protein: CASSDGFPPLHF.

The chain has TRBV7-2 and TRBJ1-1; tentative D call: TRBD1 (6 bases). Trimming took 5 bases from V and 6 from J, leaving 13 bases between them. Germline lookup yields CDR1 SGHTA and CDR2 FQGNSA. The CDR3 runs 13 residues. The CDR3 loop is CASSPRGDSEAFF. CDR3 sequence (DNA): TGTGCCAGCAGCCCCAGGGGAGACTCTGAAGCTTTCTTT.

This clone was observed a single time. J is TRBJ2-1 and V is TRBV7-9; TRBD2 might be the D (6 bases). V was trimmed by 8 bases and J by 3 bases, leaving 11 bases between them. The CDR3 is made up of 13 amino acids. Germline V gene sequence: CDR1 SEHNR, CDR2 FQNEAQ (reference sequence). For the CDR3, the DNA is TGTGCCAGCCGACTAGACCTCTACAATGAGCAGTTCTTC. The encoded protein is CASRLDLYNEQFF.

This clone came up once. The gene calls are TRBV3-1 (or the pseudogene TRBV3-2) and TRBJ1-1, with a tentative D call TRBD1 (6 bases). This CDR3 region has 15 residues. With 5 bases removed from V and 1 base from J, the gap between germline ends came to 14 bases. Germline values: CDR1 LGHDT, CDR2 YNNKEL (reference sequence). The CDR3 here is CASSSWTASNTEAFF. The CDR3 region has the DNA TGTGCCAGCAGCTCCTGGACAGCTTCGAACACTGAAGCTTTCTTT.

The rearrangement uses TRBV3-1 (or the pseudogene TRBV3-2) and TRBJ2-7; D tentatively fits TRBD1 or TRBD2 (5 bases each). V dropped 1 base and J dropped 5 bases, with 18 bases sitting between them. This CDR3 has 16 residues. Germline V gene sequence: CDR1 LGHDT, CDR2 YNNKEL (reference sequence). CDR3 bases: TGTGCCAGCAGCCAAGTTGAAGTGCGAGGGGCGGACGAGCAGTACTTC. Translation: CASSQVEVRGADEQYF.

The rearrangement joins TRBV5-1 to TRBJ2-7; either TRBD1 or TRBD2 may fit D (6 bases each). This CDR3 region has 13 residues. CDR1 is SGHRS and CDR2 is YFSETQ in the germline V gene. The V end lost 0 bases, the J end lost 7 bases, and 11 bases lay between the germline ends. CDR3 sequence reads: CASSLDRAGEQYF. The CDR3 nucleotides read TGCGCCAGCAGCTTGGACAGGGCGGGGGAGCAGTACTTC.

The chain uses TRBV24-1 and TRBJ1-2; D perhaps matches TRBD1 (5 bases). The V and J ends lost 10 bases and 4 bases respectively, with 9 bases between them. The CDR3 totals 11 residues. CDR1 and CDR2 (germline): KGHDR, SFDVKD. CDR3 sequence: CATPGGYGYTF. In DNA form, the CDR3 reads TGTGCCACGCCCGGGGGCTATGGCTACACCTTC.

The CDR3 here is CASSSRGGGHEQYF. Written as DNA, the CDR3 is TGTGCCAGCAGCTCCCGAGGGGGTGGGCACGAGCAGTACTTC. The chain combines TRBV7-2 with TRBJ2-7; D possibly corresponds to TRBD1 (6 bases). Trimming took off 4 bases at V and 5 bases at J, with 15 bases between the two ends. This CDR3 region has 14 residues. Germline CDR1 and CDR2: SGHTA and FQGNSA.